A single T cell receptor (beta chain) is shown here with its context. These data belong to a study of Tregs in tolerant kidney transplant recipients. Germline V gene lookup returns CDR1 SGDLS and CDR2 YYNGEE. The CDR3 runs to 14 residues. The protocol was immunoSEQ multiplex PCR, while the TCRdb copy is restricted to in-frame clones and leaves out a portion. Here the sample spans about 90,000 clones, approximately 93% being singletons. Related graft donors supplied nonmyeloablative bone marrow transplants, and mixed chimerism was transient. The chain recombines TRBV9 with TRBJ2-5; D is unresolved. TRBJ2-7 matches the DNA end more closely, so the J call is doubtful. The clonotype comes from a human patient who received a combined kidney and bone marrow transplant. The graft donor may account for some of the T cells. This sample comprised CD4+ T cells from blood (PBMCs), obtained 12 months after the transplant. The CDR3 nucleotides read TGTGCCAGCAGCGTAGCTTCCCTGGGCTACGAGCAGTACTTC. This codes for CASSVASLGYEQYF.